The clone carrying this T cell receptor beta chain appeared a few times. These data belong to a study of Graves' ophthalmopathy and Graves' hyperthyroidism. Study as a whole: No ophthalmopathy within 18 months of follow-up signified stable hyperthyroidism.

Amplifying from RNA transcripts, the study obtained TCR beta CDR3 regions. HTBI-primed RT-PCR formed the first round, and a multiplex PCR formed the second. TCRdb ran MiXCR on the multiplex PCR reads and lists one entry per CDR3 protein. The data hold about 600,000 distinct CDR3 sequences, with 35% to 45% observed a single time. This CDR3 contains 16 residues. Looked up from germline, CDR1 is SGHTA and CDR2 is FQGNSA. V trimming: 2 bases; J trimming: 8 bases; junction bases outside the gene matches: 10. V and J are TRBV7-2 and TRBJ2-1, with 9 bases lining up with TRBD1. Material: peripheral blood or thyroid tissue (not recorded which). This TCR derives from an adult man with Graves' hyperthyroidism. The DNA for the CDR3 is TGTGCCAGCAGCTTAAAACAGGGACAGGGATTATATGAGCAGTTCTTC. This codes for CASSLKQGQGLYEQFF.